This T cell receptor beta chain was identified during a study of shared clonotypes between healthy human individuals. Findings of the study overall: Naive subsets usually exceeded memory subsets in estimated richness. Clonotypes shared by all four donors outscored non-shared clonotypes in generation probability.

Genomic DNA per cell subset filled all wells of several immunoSEQ plates. Produced via immunoSEQ multiplex PCR; TCRdb's table is partial and in-frame only. Among 2 million or so clones listed, 90% to 95% were seen once. Points on this clone: The antigen is unknown. Other DNA variants within this sample encode the same CDR3.

The CDR3 contains 13 residues. Trimming took off 5 bases at V and 7 bases at J, with 14 bases between the two ends. The V gene's germline CDR1 is MNHEY and CDR2 SVGAGI. Sample: naive CD4+ T cells sorted from blood. Subset in this sample: CD45RA+ positively selected. The source of this sequence is a man between 18 and 35 years old in good health. The rearrangement joins TRBV6-5 to TRBJ1-2, with D perhaps TRBD1 (6 bases). The chain's CDR3 is CASSPGVLGGYTF. As DNA, the CDR3 is TGTGCCAGCAGTCCAGGGGTCTTGGGTGGCTACACCTTC.